What follows are 13 T cell receptor beta chains derived from one specimen sequenced in a study of blood T cell repertoires in COVID-19. Sequenced by immunoSEQ multiplex PCR; TCRdb stores in-frame clones only, minus some. The sample has about 180,000 clones; around 80% are singletons. Input material: peripheral blood. The receptors derive from a man between 65 and 85 years old with active or convalescent COVID-19.

This chain uses TRBV5-6 with TRBJ2-7; D may be TRBD2 (5 bases). Germline CDR1 SGHDT, CDR2 YYEEEE. This CDR3 is 12 amino acids long. Trimming stripped 0 bases from V and 6 bases from J, with 7 bases between. CDR3 nucleotide sequence: TGTGCCAGCAGCTTGGTGGCGGGCGAGCAGTACTTC. This sequence encodes CASSLVAGEQYF.

The V call is TRBV19, the J call TRBJ1-4; D is unresolved. Germline loops: CDR1 LNHDA, CDR2 SQIVND (reference sequence). Between the trimmed V and J ends, which lost 5 bases and 7 bases, there was a span of 11 bases. The CDR3 is 13 residues long. CDR3 sequence: CASSPSTSEKLFF. CDR3 DNA sequence: TGTGCCAGTAGTCCATCGACTTCTGAAAAACTGTTTTTT.

The J gene is TRBJ1-2, the V gene TRBV9, with TRBD1 matching over 7 bases. CDR3 length: 13 residues. Trimming took 3 bases from V and 6 from J; bases not matched to a gene: 5. Germline-derived CDR1 and CDR2 are SGDLS and YYNGEE. The CDR3 loop reads CASSAGTDNGYTF. The DNA of the CDR3 is TGTGCCAGCAGCGCCGGGACAGATAATGGCTACACCTTC.

CDR3 sequence reads: CASSLRQIINEQFF. CDR3 nucleotides: TGTGCCAGCAGTTTACGTCAGATAATTAATGAGCAGTTCTTC. The V call is TRBV6-2 or TRBV6-3, the J call TRBJ2-1, with D uncertain. CDR1 is MNHEY and CDR2 is SVGEGT in the germline V gene. The CDR3 sequence is 14 residues long. Trimming removed 4 bases from V and 7 bases from J, with 14 bases in between.

The genes are TRBV28 and TRBJ2-4; 7 nucleotides line up with TRBD1. With 5 bases clipped from V and 0 bases from J, the junction kept 7 bases outside the gene matches. The germline CDR1 and CDR2 sequences are MDHEN and SYDVKM. The length of the CDR3 is 16 residues. DNA of the CDR3: TGTGCCAGCAGTGGGTCGGGACAGTCAGCCAAAAACATTCAGTACTTC. This gives the protein CASSGSGQSAKNIQYF.

The rearrangement uses TRBV9 and TRBJ2-7; 7 bases agree with TRBD2. CDR3 length equals 15 residues. From germline, CDR1 is SGDLS and CDR2 YYNGEE. V dropped 0 bases and J dropped 2; count of bases not matched to a gene: 5. CDR3 protein: CASSVARAGPYEQYF. As DNA, the CDR3 is TGTGCCAGCAGCGTAGCAAGAGCGGGGCCCTACGAGCAGTACTTC.

The chain combines TRBV4-3 with TRBJ2-1; 8 bases are a match to TRBD1. Losses at the gene ends were 2 bases for V and 8 bases for J; bases not matched to a gene: 8. Germline-derived CDR1 and CDR2 are LGHNA and YSLEER. This CDR3 has 15 residues. CDR3 nucleotide sequence: TGCGCCAGCAGCCAAACAGGGGGGACCCTCGATGAGCAGTTCTTC. This sequence encodes CASSQTGGTLDEQFF.

The chain joins TRBV3-1 (or the pseudogene TRBV3-2) to TRBJ2-2; D is unresolved. The CDR3 loop spans 15 amino acids. The V gene's germline CDR1 is LGHDT and CDR2 YNNKEL (reference sequence). The V and J ends lost 1 base and 4 bases respectively, with 10 bases between them. DNA for the CDR3: TGTGCCAGCAGCCAAGCTGCGCGGCCCACCGGGGAGCTGTTTTTT. The encoded protein is CASSQAARPTGELFF.

V is TRBV29-1 and J is TRBJ2-3; D gene unclear. The CDR3 is made up of 13 amino acids. Deletions cut 3 bases from V and 6 bases from J, with 13 bases between. In germline, CDR1 is SQVTM, CDR2 ANQGSEA. The CDR3 coding sequence is TGCAGCGTTGAGGCAGTAGCCGGTGATACGCAGTATTTT. Protein product: CSVEAVAGDTQYF.

The chain employs TRBV27 and TRBJ1-2; no clear D. V lost 5 bases to trimming and J lost 0 bases, with 10 bases between them. The V gene's germline CDR1 is MNHEY and CDR2 SMNVEV (reference sequence). CDR3 size: 14 residues. CDR3 nucleotide sequence: TGTGCCAGCAGTCCTACCTTCTCTAACTATGGCTACACCTTC. Translation gives CASSPTFSNYGYTF.

This chain joins TRBV4-3 and TRBJ1-2, with D tentatively TRBD1 (5 bases). Germline V gene data show CDR1 as LGHNA and CDR2 as YSLEER. CDR3 length equals 15 residues. V lost 0 bases and J lost 5, with 13 bases in between. CDR3 sequence: CASSQDPGREYGYTF. In DNA, the CDR3 is TGCGCCAGCAGCCAAGATCCCGGCAGGGAATATGGCTACACCTTC.

Of note for this clone: Other DNA sequences in the sample encode the same CDR3. CDR3 sequence reads: CASGTGGNTEAFF. The CDR3 DNA follows: TGTGCCAGCGGGACAGGGGGGAACACTGAAGCTTTCTTT. The V and J genes are TRBV12-3 or TRBV12-4 and TRBJ1-1, with 11 positions matching TRBD1. CDR3 size: 13 residues. The V gene end was trimmed by 8 bases and the J gene end by 1 base; junction bases not matched to a gene: 0.

The chain recombines TRBV2 with TRBJ2-7; weak D call: TRBD2 (5 bases). The CDR3 loop spans 11 amino acids. Germline V gene sequence: CDR1 SNHLY, CDR2 FYNNEI. V was shortened by 11 bases and J by 0 bases, with 8 bases between the two germline ends. CDR3: CAGTSSYEQYF. In DNA form, the CDR3 reads TGTGCCGGAACTAGCTCCTACGAGCAGTACTTC.